The rows below give T cell receptor beta chains drawn from one sample of a study of shared clonotypes between healthy human individuals. TCRdb's table, derived via immunoSEQ multiplex PCR, lists solely in-frame clones and lacks some. Counted here are 600,000 to 800,000 clones, 72% occurring once; the ten biggest clones make up approximately 1.8%. Sequenced: memory CD4+ T cells sorted from blood. The receptors come from a woman in her 30s in good health. The CDR3 runs from the conserved cysteine through the conserved F or W. The D gene is left open where the match is weak. Not all rows give a size; the values are once, few, many and, for expanded clones, a class.

.	TRBV5-4	TRBJ2-3	TRBD2	CASSPRLAGSTDTQYF	TGTGCCAGCAGCCCTCGACTAGCGGGGAGCACAGATACGCAGTATTTT
.	TRBV15	TRBJ1-4	TRBD1	CATSRGPGQTNEKLFF	TGTGCCACCAGCAGAGGGCCGGGACAGACTAATGAAAAACTGTTTTTT
.	TRBV28	TRBJ2-3	.	CASSFRRGATSTDTQYF	TGTGCCAGCAGTTTTCGTAGGGGGGCTACTAGCACAGATACGCAGTATTTT
.	TRBV19	TRBJ2-1	TRBD2	CASSNSGRSNEQFF	TGTGCCAGTAGTAATAGCGGGAGAAGTAATGAGCAGTTCTTC
once	TRBV13	TRBJ1-4	TRBD1	CASSLGFGTGIEKLFF	TGTGCCAGCAGCTTAGGTTTCGGGACAGGGATTGAAAAACTGTTTTTT
.	TRBV4-1	TRBJ2-1	.	CASSQAVRVSYNEQFF	TGCGCCAGCAGCCAAGCTGTGCGGGTCTCCTACAATGAGCAGTTCTTC
.	TRBV15	TRBJ1-1	.	CATSRGQDLNTEAFF	TGTGCCACCAGCAGAGGACAGGACCTCAACACTGAAGCTTTCTTT
.	TRBV28	TRBJ2-1	TRBD2	CASSSKRTSGTGEQFF	TGTGCCAGCAGTTCAAAACGCACTAGCGGGACGGGTGAGCAGTTCTTC
.	TRBV7-7	TRBJ2-5	.	CASSLRGETQYF	TGTGCCAGCAGCCTCCGGGGGGAGACCCAGTACTTC
.	TRBV9	TRBJ2-2	.	CASSVAGRLTGELFF	TGTGCCAGCAGCGTAGCCGGGAGACTCACCGGGGAGCTGTTTTTT
.	TRBV4-2	TRBJ2-3	TRBD2	CASSQDKASGTDTQYF	TGTGCCAGCAGCCAAGATAAAGCTAGCGGGACAGATACGCAGTATTTT
.	TRBV6-1	TRBJ2-3	TRBD1	CASSELRTGRKYF	TGTGCCAGCAGTGAATTGAGGACAGGGAGGAAGTATTTT
.	TRBV19	TRBJ2-3	.	CASSIERGYTDTQYF	TGTGCCAGTAGTATAGAGAGGGGATACACAGATACGCAGTATTTT
.	TRBV11-1	TRBJ2-5	.	CASSFTPQETQYF	TGTGCCAGCAGCTTTACACCCCAAGAGACCCAGTACTTC
once	TRBV28	TRBJ2-5	TRBD2	CASSLGGTSGTETQYF	TGTGCCAGCAGTCTGGGGGGGACTAGCGGGACTGAGACCCAGTACTTC
.	TRBV7-2	TRBJ2-1	.	CASNPRGGGRYNEQFF	TGTGCCAGCAACCCGCGGGGTGGGGGCCGTTACAATGAGCAGTTCTTC
once	TRBV12-5	TRBJ2-1	.	CASGKGIFNEQFF	TGTGCTAGTGGGAAAGGGATCTTCAATGAGCAGTTCTTC
.	TRBV28	TRBJ2-2	TRBD2	CASSPRLAGGGELFF	TGTGCCAGCAGTCCCCGACTAGCGGGAGGCGGGGAGCTGTTTTTT
.	TRBV19	TRBJ2-2	.	CATTGPLLRDTGELFF	TGTGCCACCACAGGGCCCCTCCTTCGGGACACCGGGGAGCTGTTTTTT
.	TRBV18	TRBJ2-7	TRBD1	CASSPTGGREQYF	TGTGCCAGCTCACCCACAGGGGGCAGGGAGCAGTACTTC
.	TRBV7-9	TRBJ1-1	.	CATGASGAEAFF	TGTGCCACCGGAGCGTCGGGCGCTGAAGCTTTCTTT
.	TRBV4-1	TRBJ2-1	.	CASSPLDQGVHEQFF	TGCGCCAGCAGCCCACTAGATCAGGGTGTACATGAGCAGTTCTTC
.	TRBV6-5	TRBJ2-5	TRBD2	CASSYHETSGQETQYF	TGTGCCAGCAGTTACCATGAGACTAGCGGTCAAGAGACCCAGTACTTC
.	TRBV7-2	TRBJ2-6	.	CASSLSSSGANVLTF	TGTGCCAGCAGCTTAAGCTCGTCTGGGGCCAACGTCCTGACTTTC
once	TRBV19	TRBJ1-4	TRBD1	CASSTTGGTLNEKLFF	TGTGCCAGTAGTACAACAGGGGGCACCCTTAATGAAAAACTGTTTTTT
.	TRBV6-4	TRBJ1-2	TRBD1	CASRRQGRGYTF	TGTGCCAGCAGACGACAGGGGCGCGGCTACACCTTC
.	TRBV5-1	TRBJ2-1	.	CASSLARLADNEQFF	TGCGCCAGCAGCTTGGCTCGTCTAGCCGACAATGAGCAGTTCTTC
.	TRBV11-2	TRBJ2-7	TRBD1	CASSFGTGGPYEQYF	TGTGCCAGCAGCTTCGGGACAGGGGGCCCCTACGAGCAGTACTTC
.	TRBV19	TRBJ2-3	.	CASTPQPAGSTDTQYF	TGTGCCAGTACTCCCCAGCCGGCAGGGAGCACAGATACGCAGTATTTT
.	TRBV2	TRBJ1-1	TRBD1	CASMGQGMAEAFF	TGTGCCAGCATGGGACAGGGAATGGCTGAAGCTTTCTTT
.	TRBV28	TRBJ2-7	.	CASKDRMTYEQYF	TGTGCCAGTAAAGACAGGATGACCTACGAGCAGTACTTC
.	TRBV7-8	TRBJ2-1	TRBD2	CASSLREGPYNEQFF	TGTGCCAGCAGCTTAAGGGAGGGCCCCTACAATGAGCAGTTCTTC
.	TRBV7-3	TRBJ2-7	.	CASSLQGGGSYEQYF	TGTGCCAGCAGCCTCCAGGGGGGAGGTTCCTACGAGCAGTACTTC
.	TRBV11-1	TRBJ2-3	.	CASSQGPDTQYF	TGTGCCAGCAGCCAGGGGCCAGATACGCAGTATTTT
.	TRBV5-1	TRBJ2-1	.	CASSLDSTYNEQFF	TGCGCCAGCAGCTTGGACTCGACCTACAATGAGCAGTTCTTC
.	TRBV18	TRBJ1-3	.	CASSPGTDGDTIYF	TGTGCCAGCTCACCGGGCACGGACGGTGACACCATATATTTT
once	TRBV6-1	TRBJ1-5	.	CASSGVGDQPQHF	TGTGCCAGCAGTGGGGTTGGGGATCAGCCCCAGCATTTT